Below, 13 T cell receptor beta chains from the same sample are listed, as sequenced in a study of OX40 agonist ivuxolimab in advanced cancers. The library was made by the immunoSEQ multiplex PCR assay. This immuneACCESS table, as held by TCRdb, lists in-frame sequences with V and J called but not all clones. Of the missing ones, under half trace to an unresolved V gene in checked studies; the others have no known cause. The sample contains more than 55,000 clones, 80% to 90% of them found a single time. The ten largest clones add up to roughly 1.2% of the sample. Here the sequenced sample was CD4+ or CD8+ T cells sorted from blood, taken in a trial of the OX40 agonist ivuxolimab. Receptor source: an adult with an advanced solid tumor such as melanoma, head and neck, liver or kidney cancer.

CDR3: CASSRTSQNTGELFF. CDR3 nucleotides: TGTGCCAGCAGCCGGACTTCCCAGAACACCGGGGAGCTGTTTTTT. The rearrangement joins TRBV9 to TRBJ2-2, with D maybe TRBD2 (5 bases). Germline V gene lookup returns CDR1 SGDLS and CDR2 YYNGEE. The CDR3 loop spans 15 amino acids. Trimming shortened V by 4 bases and J by 1 base, and 11 bases separated the two germline ends.

This clone is a singleton in its sample. The chain uses TRBV29-1 and TRBJ2-7; TRBD1 aligns across 7 bases. Germline V lookup: CDR1 SQVTM, CDR2 ANQGSEA. V was pared by 8 bases and J by 2 bases, with 6 bases of the junction left unmatched. The CDR3 length is 12 residues. The CDR3 region has the DNA TGCAGCTTCAGACAGGGTCCCTACGAGCAGTACTTC. Translating gives CSFRQGPYEQYF.

The rearrangement joins TRBV2 to TRBJ1-2; D remains ambiguous. CDR3 length equals 13 residues. Trimming took off 4 bases at V and 6 bases at J, with 12 bases between the two ends. CDR1 and CDR2 from the germline V gene are SNHLY and FYNNEI. The CDR3 DNA reads as TGTGCCAGCAGTGTGGTAGAGCAAAATGGCTACACCTTC. This codes for CASSVVEQNGYTF.

This chain uses TRBV5-6 with TRBJ2-7; 10 bases line up with TRBD2. The CDR3 has 17 amino acids. Germline V gene sequence: CDR1 SGHDT, CDR2 YYEEEE. With V trimmed by 5 bases and J by 0 bases, 11 bases remained unmatched. This chain's CDR3 is CASRGELAGTYSYEQYF. CDR3 DNA sequence: TGTGCCAGCAGGGGGGAACTAGCGGGAACTTACTCCTACGAGCAGTACTTC.

This chain joins TRBV15 and TRBJ2-3; no firm D call. The ends were cut back, 2 bases at V and 0 bases at J, with 12 bases in the middle. This CDR3 region has 16 residues. Per germline, CDR1 LNHNV and CDR2 YYDKDF (reference sequence). The CDR3 DNA is TGTGCCACCAGCAGACGGGCGGACGTCAGCACAGATACGCAGTATTTT. Protein sequence: CATSRRADVSTDTQYF.

The chain couples TRBV5-1 to TRBJ1-2; TRBD1 aligns across 7 bases. Unmatched junction bases numbered 9, after V lost 4 bases and J lost 6 bases. In germline, CDR1 is SGHRS, CDR2 YFSETQ. The CDR3 has 14 amino acids. The CDR3 DNA follows: TGCGCCAGCAGCAGCGGAGGGGGCGGGGATGGCTACACCTTC. It yields the protein CASSSGGGGDGYTF. The variable domain in full, completed from reference TRBV5-1 and TRBJ1-2, reads KAGVTQTPRYLIKTRGQQVTLSCSPISGHRSVSWYQQTPGQGLQFLFEYFSETQRNKGNFPGRFSGRQFSNSRSEMNVSTLELGDSALYLCASSSGGGGDGYTFGSGTRLTVV.

In regard to this clone: This sample includes further DNA sequences coding for the same CDR3. The CDR3 nucleotides are TGCGCCAGCAGCTTGGGGCGGGGGTACTATGGCTACACCTTC. Protein product: CASSLGRGYYGYTF. The chain is built from TRBV5-1 and TRBJ1-2, with TRBD1 as a possible D gene (5 bases). Trimming stripped 0 bases from V and 3 bases from J, with 9 bases between. This CDR3 has 14 amino acids. CDR1 SGHRS and CDR2 YFSETQ come from the germline V gene.

This clone was seen a single time. This chain links TRBV2 with TRBJ2-1; no firm D call. Germline V gives CDR1 SNHLY, CDR2 FYNNEI. V was trimmed by 5 bases and J by 12 bases, leaving 11 bases between them. The CDR3 runs 11 residues. CDR3 residues: CASSPNLGQFF. The CDR3 coding sequence is TGTGCCAGCAGTCCCAACCTTGGGCAGTTCTTC.

The chain joins TRBV19 to TRBJ1-2; 7 bases align to TRBD1. V shed 5 bases, J shed 5 bases, and the junction held 8 bases outside the gene matches. This CDR3 region has 14 residues. Germline lookup yields CDR1 LNHDA and CDR2 SQIVND (reference sequence). In DNA, the CDR3 is TGTGCCAGTAGTCTTCAGACAGGGCGGTATGGCTACACCTTC. Its translation: CASSLQTGRYGYTF.

The V gene is TRBV7-3, the J gene TRBJ1-1, with D possibly matching TRBD1 (5 bases). Germline CDR1 SGHTA, CDR2 FQGTGA. This CDR3 is 13 amino acids long. Deletions cut 8 bases from V and 6 bases from J, with 16 bases between. CDR3 nucleotide sequence: TGTGCCAGCGCTCTAACTCAGGGCGCTGAAGCTTTCTTT. This sequence encodes CASALTQGAEAFF.

The rearrangement uses TRBV18 and TRBJ1-1, with a tentative D call TRBD1 (6 bases). Trimming removed 4 bases from V and 1 base from J, with 7 bases in between. The V gene's germline CDR1 is KGHSH and CDR2 LQKENI. The CDR3 has 13 residues. The CDR3 coding sequence is TGTGCCAGCTCACTGGGACAGAACACTGAAGCTTTCTTT. Translating it yields CASSLGQNTEAFF.

This clone was seen just once. V is TRBV5-4 and J is TRBJ2-5; D ambiguous. V lost 2 bases and J 5 bases, leaving 7 bases between the germline ends. Germline V gives CDR1 SGHNT, CDR2 YYREEE (reference sequence). The length of the CDR3 is 12 residues. The CDR3 protein is CASSFPRETQYF. The CDR3 DNA sequence: TGTGCCAGCAGCTTCCCGCGGGAGACCCAGTACTTC.

The chain combines TRBV10-2 with TRBJ2-7; D uncertain. V lost 6 bases, J lost 0 bases, and 6 bases lay in between. Germline V lookup: CDR1 WSHSY, CDR2 SAAADI. The CDR3 totals 12 residues. The CDR3, as DNA: TGCGCCAGCAGGGTTAGCTCCTACGAGCAGTACTTC. Encoded protein: CASRVSSYEQYF.